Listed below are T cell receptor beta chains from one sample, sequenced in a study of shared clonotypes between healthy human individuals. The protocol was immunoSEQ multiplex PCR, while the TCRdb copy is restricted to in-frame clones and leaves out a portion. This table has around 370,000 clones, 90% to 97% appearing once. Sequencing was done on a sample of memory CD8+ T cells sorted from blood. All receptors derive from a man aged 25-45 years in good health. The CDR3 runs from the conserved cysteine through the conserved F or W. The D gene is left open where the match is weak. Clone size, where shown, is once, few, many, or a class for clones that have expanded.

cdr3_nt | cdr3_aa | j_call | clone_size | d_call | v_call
TGTGCCAGCAGCTTAGTTAGTGGGGGTGAGCAGTTCTTC | CASSLVSGGEQFF | TRBJ2-1 | NA | NA | TRBV7-9
TGTGCCTGGACGCAGGGGCGGAGACTGCAAGAGACCCAGTACTTC | CAWTQGRRLQETQYF | TRBJ2-5 | NA | NA | TRBV30
TGTGCCTGGAGTTGGCGGCCACCGGCCTCCTACGAGCAGTACTTC | CAWSWRPPASYEQYF | TRBJ2-7 | NA | NA | TRBV30
TGTGCCAGCTCACGGGACAGGGGGCAGCCCCAGCATTTT | CASSRDRGQPQHF | TRBJ1-5 | NA | TRBD1 | TRBV18
TGTGCCAGCAGCTTGGCTAGCCCAGAGACCCAGTACTTC | CASSLASPETQYF | TRBJ2-5 | NA | NA | TRBV5-5
TGTGCCAGCAGCTCTAGGAGCGGCACTATTAACTATGGCTACACCTTC | CASSSRSGTINYGYTF | TRBJ1-2 | once | NA | TRBV5-6
TGTGCCAGCAGCCCCCGGAACCTGGGGAACTATGGCTACACCTTC | CASSPRNLGNYGYTF | TRBJ1-2 | NA | NA | TRBV7-9
TGTGCCAGCAGTCGTAGCGGGAGGGGCTCCTACGAGCAGTACTTC | CASSRSGRGSYEQYF | TRBJ2-7 | few | TRBD2 | TRBV6-1
TGTGCCAGCAGCCTCGATCGGTTGAACACTGAAGCTTTCTTT | CASSLDRLNTEAFF | TRBJ1-1 | NA | NA | TRBV7-9
TGCAGTGCTAGTCAGATCGAGCAGTACTTC | CSASQIEQYF | TRBJ2-7 | once | NA | TRBV20-1
TGTGCCAGCAGCTTAGTTCAGGGGGCGAGCTCTGGAAACACCATATATTTT | CASSLVQGASSGNTIYF | TRBJ1-3 | NA | TRBD1 | TRBV7-9
TGTGCCAGCAGTTATACGACAGGGAACACTGAAGCTTTCTTT | CASSYTTGNTEAFF | TRBJ1-1 | NA | NA | TRBV6-5